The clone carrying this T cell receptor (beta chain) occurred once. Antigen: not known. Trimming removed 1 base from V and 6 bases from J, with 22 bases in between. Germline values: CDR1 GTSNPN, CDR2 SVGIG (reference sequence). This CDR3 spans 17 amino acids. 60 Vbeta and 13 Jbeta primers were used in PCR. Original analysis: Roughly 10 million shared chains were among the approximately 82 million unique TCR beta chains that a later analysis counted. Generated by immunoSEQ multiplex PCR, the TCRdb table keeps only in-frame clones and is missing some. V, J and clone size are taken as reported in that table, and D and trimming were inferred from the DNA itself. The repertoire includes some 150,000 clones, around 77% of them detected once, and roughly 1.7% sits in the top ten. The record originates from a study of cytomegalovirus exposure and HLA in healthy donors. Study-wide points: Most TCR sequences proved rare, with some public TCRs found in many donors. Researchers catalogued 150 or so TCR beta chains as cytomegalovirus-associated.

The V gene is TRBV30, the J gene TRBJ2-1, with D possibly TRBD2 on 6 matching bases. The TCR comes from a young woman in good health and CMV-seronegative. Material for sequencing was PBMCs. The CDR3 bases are TGTGCCTGGAGTGGTCGGGTATTAAGGCGGGATGGCAATGAGCAGTTCTTC. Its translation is CAWSGRVLRRDGNEQFF.